This note documents a single TCR beta chain sequence. This sample was taken from a study of early T cells in non-severe SARS-CoV-2 infection. A single record per CDR3 protein comes from TCRdb applying MiXCR to the 5' RACE reads. The table lists tens of thousands of distinct CDR3 sequences, roughly 15% of them singletons. The germline gives CDR1 MNHNS, CDR2 SASEGT. The CDR3 loop spans 14 amino acids. V lost 3 bases and J lost 8, with 11 bases in between. V gene TRBV6-1 combines with J gene TRBJ1-6, with D uncertain. This sequence originates from an adult who was a healthcare worker with PCR-confirmed SARS-CoV-2 infection or an uninfected control (not recorded which). Input material: whole blood. The CDR3 DNA reads as TGTGCCAGCAGTGATGACGGACGCGATTCACCCCTCCACTTT. Amino acids: CASSDDGRDSPLHF.